This TCR beta chain was sequenced for a study of blood T cell repertoires in COVID-19. Using immunoSEQ multiplex PCR, the repertoire was profiled, and TCRdb retains in-frame clones only, with some absent. Of roughly 170,000 clones listed, roughly 84% are singletons. The sequence came from a man between 60 and 75 years old who had recovered from COVID-19. The specimen was PBMCs or T cells enriched from blood (not recorded which).

The CDR3 here is CASSEVTGNQPQHF. The CDR3 nucleotides read TGTGCCAGCAGTGAAGTTACAGGGAATCAGCCCCAGCATTTT. The chain employs TRBV2 and TRBJ1-5; D is possibly TRBD1 (6 bases). The CDR3 has 14 residues. CDR1 is SNHLY, CDR2 FYNNEI, per germline. With 1 base removed from V and 4 bases from J, the gap between germline ends came to 8 bases. The full variable domain, rest sourced from reference TRBV2 and TRBJ1-5, is EPEVTQTPSHQVTQMGQEVILRCVPISNHLYFYWYRQILGQKVEFLVSFYNNEISEKSEIFDDQFSVERPDGSNFTLKIRSTKLEDSAMYFCASSEVTGNQPQHFGDGTRLSIL.